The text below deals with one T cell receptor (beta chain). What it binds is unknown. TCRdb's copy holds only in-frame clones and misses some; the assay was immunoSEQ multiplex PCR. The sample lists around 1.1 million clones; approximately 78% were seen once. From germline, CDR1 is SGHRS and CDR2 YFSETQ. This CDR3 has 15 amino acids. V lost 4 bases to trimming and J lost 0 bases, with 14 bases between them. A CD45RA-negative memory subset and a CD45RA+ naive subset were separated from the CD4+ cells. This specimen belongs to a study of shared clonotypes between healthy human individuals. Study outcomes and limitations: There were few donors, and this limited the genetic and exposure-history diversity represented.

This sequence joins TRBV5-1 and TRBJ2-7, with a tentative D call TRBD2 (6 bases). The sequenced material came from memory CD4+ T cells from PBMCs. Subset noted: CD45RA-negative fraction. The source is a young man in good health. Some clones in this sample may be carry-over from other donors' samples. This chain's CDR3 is CASSPGAGYSYEQYF. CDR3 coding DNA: TGCGCCAGCAGCCCTGGTGCGGGGTACTCCTACGAGCAGTACTTC.